A single sample gave rise to the 2 T cell receptor beta chains below, sequenced in a study of cytomegalovirus exposure and HLA in healthy donors. With 60 Vbeta and 13 Jbeta primers, the PCR was carried out. The method was immunoSEQ multiplex PCR; TCRdb's version includes in-frame clones alone and lacks a portion of them. Found here are around 99,000 clones, around 77% of them singletons; the top ten hold roughly 3%. The sequencing sample was made of PBMCs. The receptors shown here come from a man aged 40-49 years in good health and CMV-seronegative.

The CDR3 sequence is CASSIVRDPMWPQHF. DNA for the CDR3: TGTGCCAGTAGTATAGTCCGGGATCCCATGTGGCCCCAGCATTTT. The genes are TRBV19 and TRBJ1-5; D gene unclear. The V end was cut by 1 base, the J end by 9 bases, with 16 bases between. This CDR3 spans 15 amino acids. Germline CDR1 and CDR2: LNHDA and SQIVND (reference sequence).

This sequence joins TRBV12-5 and TRBJ2-7; 14 bases agree with TRBD2. Per the germline V gene, CDR1 is LGHNT and CDR2 is FRNRAP. The CDR3 sequence is 21 residues long. With 0 bases clipped from V and 6 bases from J, the junction kept 19 bases outside the gene matches. The CDR3 nucleotides are TGTGCTAGTGGTTTGGTCCTCCTGCCGGGACTAGCGGGAGTACAGGCAGCCGAGCAGTACTTC. Amino acid sequence: CASGLVLLPGLAGVQAAEQYF.